These T cell receptor beta chains were read from a single sample in a study of blood T cell repertoires in COVID-19. This table comes from immunoSEQ multiplex PCR, and its TCRdb copy is limited to in-frame clones, with some not included. This table has 60,000 to 80,000 clones, roughly 88% appearing once. The sample was peripheral blood. The receptors stem from a human donor in a cohort sampled during active COVID-19. CDR3s include the opening cysteine and the closing phenylalanine or tryptophan. The D gene is left open where the match is weak. Where a row states a size, it is once, few, many or the class of an expanded clone; other rows omit it.

DNA,CDR3,D,J,V,size
TGTGCCAGCAGTTCTAGCGGGGGTAGCACAGATACGCAGTATTTT,CASSSSGGSTDTQYF,TRBD2,TRBJ2-3,TRBV6-5,-
TGTGCCAGCAGCTTAACTGAGGACGAACCTCCGGGGGACTACAATGAGCAGTTCTTC,CASSLTEDEPPGDYNEQFF,-,TRBJ2-1,TRBV7-3,-
TGTGCCAGCAGCCGCGGGACAGCATATGGCTACACCTTC,CASSRGTAYGYTF,TRBD1,TRBJ1-2,TRBV13,once
TGTGCCAGCAGCTTAGGCGGACTAGCCGAAACCAAAAACATTCAGTACTTC,CASSLGGLAETKNIQYF,TRBD2,TRBJ2-4,TRBV11-2,-
TGTGCCAGTAGTACAGGGAATGGAGCCGAGCAGTACTTC,CASSTGNGAEQYF,-,TRBJ2-7,TRBV19,-
TGTGCCAGTAATTCAGGGCCTTCCAATCAGCCCCAGCATTTT,CASNSGPSNQPQHF,-,TRBJ1-5,TRBV19,few
TGTGCCAGCAGCCCTAAAACAGGGGCCCCATACGAGCAGTACTTC,CASSPKTGAPYEQYF,TRBD1,TRBJ2-7,TRBV6-2/TRBV6-3,-
TGTGCCAGCAGCCAAGGGCGGGAGGCCTCCTACGAGCAGTACTTC,CASSQGREASYEQYF,TRBD2,TRBJ2-7,TRBV4-2,-
TGTGCCAGCAGTACCGGGACAGAAACCTCTGGAAACACCATATATTTT,CASSTGTETSGNTIYF,TRBD1,TRBJ1-3,TRBV5-4,-
TGTGCCATCTCGACAGGGTATCGGGAGCAGTACTTC,CAISTGYREQYF,TRBD1,TRBJ2-7,TRBV6-6,-
TGTGCCTGCACAAGGACAGTTTACGAGCAGTACTTC,CACTRTVYEQYF,-,TRBJ2-7,TRBV30,-
TGCACCAGCAGCCACCCCGACAGGGAAAATTCACCCCTCCACTTT,CTSSHPDRENSPLHF,-,TRBJ1-6,TRBV1,-
TGTGCCAGCAGTATAGACAGGATTAGGTCCTACGAGCAGTACTTC,CASSIDRIRSYEQYF,-,TRBJ2-7,TRBV2,-
TGTGCCTGGAGCCGGGATACTGGTGAAAAACTGTTTTTT,CAWSRDTGEKLFF,-,TRBJ1-4,TRBV30,-
TGTGCCAGCAGCCAAGAACTAGCGGGAGCTTATGATGATCAGTACTTC,CASSQELAGAYDDQYF,TRBD2,TRBJ2-4,TRBV3-1/TRBV3-2,-
TGTGCCAGTAGTATACGACAGGGGTTTCCTGAAGCTTTCTTT,CASSIRQGFPEAFF,TRBD1,TRBJ1-1,TRBV19,-
TGTGCCAGCTCACCGATCGGACAGGGGGGAGACAATGAGCAGTTCTTC,CASSPIGQGGDNEQFF,TRBD1,TRBJ2-1,TRBV18,-
TGTGCCAGTAGTATAGATCTCTTTACAGGGTACGAGCAGTACTTC,CASSIDLFTGYEQYF,-,TRBJ2-7,TRBV19,-
TGTGCCACCCGGACAGCCGAGCTTAGCAATCAGCCCCAGCATTTT,CATRTAELSNQPQHF,-,TRBJ1-5,TRBV28,-
TGTGCCAGCAGCTCTATTAGCGGAAGCACAGATACGCAGTATTTT,CASSSISGSTDTQYF,-,TRBJ2-3,TRBV7-2,-
TGTGCCAGTAGTACAGGGAACACTGAAGCTTTCTTT,CASSTGNTEAFF,-,TRBJ1-1,TRBV19,few
TGTGCCACCAGCTCCGGTCGAGGCGGCGCTGAAGCTTTCTTT,CATSSGRGGAEAFF,-,TRBJ1-1,TRBV15,-
TGTGCCAGCAGTTTAGTTCGGGATGAGCAGTTCTTC,CASSLVRDEQFF,-,TRBJ2-1,TRBV12-3/TRBV12-4,-
TGTGCCAGCAGCTCTCCCCGGGACAGCAAACCCAATGAGCAGTTCTTC,CASSSPRDSKPNEQFF,TRBD1,TRBJ2-1,TRBV7-6,-
TGTGCCAGCAGCCTGGACAGGAACACTGAAGCTTTCTTT,CASSLDRNTEAFF,-,TRBJ1-1,TRBV6-5,-
TGTGCCAGCAGTTACCACGGACAGGGGCAGGGTTACACCTTC,CASSYHGQGQGYTF,TRBD1,TRBJ1-2,TRBV6-5,-
TGTGCCAGCAGCCAAATGGGGGCCCTGGGCACTGAAGCTTTCTTT,CASSQMGALGTEAFF,-,TRBJ1-1,TRBV14,few
TGTGCCAGCAGCCCACAACAGGGTGTAGGCAATCAGCCCCAGCATTTT,CASSPQQGVGNQPQHF,-,TRBJ1-5,TRBV7-8,-
TGCGCCAGCAGCCAAGATTTTAGGACTAGCGGGGGTAACCCCTACGAGCAGTACTTC,CASSQDFRTSGGNPYEQYF,TRBD2,TRBJ2-7,TRBV4-3,once
TGTGCCAGCAGTTTAGCTAGCTGGGGCGGGGAGCTGTTTTTT,CASSLASWGGELFF,-,TRBJ2-2,TRBV28,-
TGCGCCAGCAGCTTGGGGGACAGGGACGCCGGGGAGCTGTTTTTT,CASSLGDRDAGELFF,TRBD1,TRBJ2-2,TRBV5-1,-
TGTGCCAGCAGTTTTAGCGGGGCCCAGAACACTGAAGCTTTCTTT,CASSFSGAQNTEAFF,-,TRBJ1-1,TRBV27,-
TGTGCCAGCAGCCCCGTAGCGGGAGACACCTACGAGCAGTACTTC,CASSPVAGDTYEQYF,TRBD2,TRBJ2-7,TRBV5-6,-
TGTGCCAGCAGCTTCCGACAGGGAAGTACCACAGATACGCAGTATTTT,CASSFRQGSTTDTQYF,TRBD1,TRBJ2-3,TRBV7-8,-
TGTGCCAGCAGTTACGGGGGGGGCTTAGAAGCTTTCTTT,CASSYGGGLEAFF,-,TRBJ1-1,TRBV6-5,-
TGTGCCAGCAGCTTATCCGGAGTGGAGGCTTTCTTT,CASSLSGVEAFF,-,TRBJ1-1,TRBV7-9,-
TGTGCCACCAGTGACCGACAGTCTTCCTACGAGCAGTACTTC,CATSDRQSSYEQYF,-,TRBJ2-7,TRBV24-1,-
TGTGCCAGCAGTGACCTAGCGGAGTCCTACGAGCAGTACTTC,CASSDLAESYEQYF,TRBD2,TRBJ2-7,TRBV25-1,-
TGTGCCAGCAGCAAATCGCAGGTGAACTCCTACGAGCAGTACTTC,CASSKSQVNSYEQYF,-,TRBJ2-7,TRBV21-1,-
TGTGCCAGCAGCTTTCCGACAGGGGGCGGAGTGGGTACGCAGTATTTT,CASSFPTGGGVGTQYF,TRBD1,TRBJ2-3,TRBV7-2,-
TGCGCCAGCAGTGACATTGAAGGGGGGACCCAGTACTTC,CASSDIEGGTQYF,-,TRBJ2-5,TRBV10-1,-
TGTGCCAGCAGCTCCCGGACTAGCGGGAGGAGAGCCTACGAGCAGTACTTC,CASSSRTSGRRAYEQYF,TRBD2,TRBJ2-7,TRBV5-4,-
TGTGCCAGCAGTTTATCTGACAGGGTCAGGGCTTTCTTT,CASSLSDRVRAFF,TRBD1,TRBJ1-1,TRBV28,-
TGCAGCGTTGTCGGGCCAACAGGGGAGCAGTACTTC,CSVVGPTGEQYF,-,TRBJ2-7,TRBV29-1,-
TGTGCCAGCAGCAACAGGACTAGCGGGGAAAATGAGCAGTTCTTC,CASSNRTSGENEQFF,TRBD2,TRBJ2-1,TRBV11-3,-
TGTGCCAGCAGTTTTTTTGGTCGGGAGACCCAGTACTTC,CASSFFGRETQYF,-,TRBJ2-5,TRBV12-3/TRBV12-4,-
TGTGCCAGTAGTATAGGACAGGGGGTTGGAGAGACCCAGTACTTC,CASSIGQGVGETQYF,TRBD1,TRBJ2-5,TRBV19,-